Sequencing of this TCR beta chain was carried out in a study of beta chain features in type 1 diabetes. cDNA synthesis used the whole RNA isolate, giving expressed TCRB sequences. Sequencing was performed with immunoSEQ multiplex PCR; in TCRdb, only in-frame clones are kept and a portion is missing. Of under 500,000 clones in the sample, approximately 30% were seen once. Trimming cost V 3 bases and J 0 bases, with 11 bases left between them. The CDR3 is 14 amino acids. Germline CDR1 GTSNPN, CDR2 SVGIG (reference sequence). The chain is built from TRBV30 and TRBJ1-1, with D possibly being TRBD1 (5 bases). The source of this sequence is a man aged 18 to 35 in good health. Sequenced: naive CD4+ T cells from blood. CDR3 coding DNA: TGTGCCTGGAGCGCAGGGTGGATGAACACTGAAGCTTTCTTT. It specifies CAWSAGWMNTEAFF.